Shown below are 7 T cell receptor beta chains from a single sample sequenced in a study of blood T cells in healthy people across ages (dated by TCRdb to between 2015 and 2017). The library was made by 5' RACE. The instrument was an Illumina HiSeq 2500. A second PCR of about 7 to 12 cycles was run with a J-beta primer mix and a sample-barcoded 5' primer. TCRdb handled the public reads itself, with Q25 trimming in fastp and clone calling in MiXCR, and kept productive beta chains. Here each entry gathers all rows of one CDR3 protein and keeps the most common genes and DNA. Counted in this sample were about 1 million distinct CDR3 sequences; under 55% of them appeared once. The ten largest clones capture about 20% of the sample. Material for sequencing was blood. These receptors all come from a woman in her sixties or seventies in good health.

This clonotype has more than one count but fewer than ten. This rearrangement joins TRBV24-1 to TRBJ2-5; TRBD2 matches 10 bases. V gave up 5 bases and J gave up 2 bases; unmatched junction bases: 7. Germline CDR1 KGHDR, CDR2 SFDVKD. CDR3 length: 16 residues. The CDR3 bases are TGTGCCACCAGTGTTGAGCGGGAGGGCACGCAAGAGACCCAGTACTTC. This sequence encodes CATSVEREGTQETQYF.

As for this clonotype: This may be a read error, as it is one base from a much larger clone. This rearrangement joins TRBV2 to TRBJ2-5, with TRBD2 identical over 9 bases. Germline loops: CDR1 SNHLY, CDR2 FYNNEI. The junction had 14 bases not matched to a gene; V was cut back by 6 bases and J by 9 bases. This CDR3 is 15 amino acids long. The CDR3 sequence is CASRDSGSVPEAQYF. For the CDR3, the DNA is TGTGCCAGCAGGGATAGCGGGAGTGTTCCTGAGGCCCAGTACTTC. Supplemented by reference TRBV2 and TRBJ2-5, the full variable domain reads EPEVTQTPSHQVTQMGQEVILRCVPISNHLYFYWYRQILGQKVEFLVSFYNNEISEKSEIFDDQFSVERPDGSNFTLKIRSTKLEDSAMYFCASRDSGSVPEAQYFGPGTRLLVL.

The genes are TRBV5-1 and TRBJ1-1; 9 bases map to TRBD1. The V gene's germline CDR1 is SGHRS and CDR2 YFSETQ. The CDR3 has 15 amino acids. V lost 2 bases and J lost 0; bases outside the gene matches: 2. In DNA, the CDR3 is TGCGCCAGCAGCTTACAGGGGGCCTTGAACACTGAAGCTTTCTTT. Translated: CASSLQGALNTEAFF.

The CDR3 coding sequence is TGCGCCAGCAGCCAAGATGTGGACTTGTCCTACGAGCAGTACTTC. Residues: CASSQDVDLSYEQYF. The chain employs TRBV4-1 and TRBJ2-7, with TRBD2 as a possible D gene (5 bases). The CDR3 loop spans 15 amino acids. Germline-derived CDR1 and CDR2 are MGHRA and YSYEKL. Trimming shortened V by 0 bases and J by 1 base, and 10 bases separated the two germline ends.

The sample holds a few counts of this clonotype. V is TRBV24-1 and J is TRBJ1-5, with D maybe TRBD1 (6 bases). The CDR3 is 14 amino acids. The germline V and J ends were trimmed by 7 bases and 3 bases, with 12 bases remaining between them. Germline V gives CDR1 KGHDR, CDR2 SFDVKD. Written as DNA, the CDR3 is TGTGCCACCAGCCGACGACAGGCCAATCAGCCCCAGCATTTT. Translation gives CATSRRQANQPQHF.

The table lists this clonotype with a few counts. The chain couples TRBV12-3 or TRBV12-4 to TRBJ2-3, with TRBD2 matching over 11 bases. V shed 3 bases and J 5 bases; nucleotides not matched to a gene: 7. CDR3 length: 16 amino acids. The CDR3 nucleotides are TGTGCCAGCAGTTTTGTAGCGGGAGGGCCGGGAGATACGCAGTATTTT. Protein product: CASSFVAGGPGDTQYF.

V is TRBV4-1 and J is TRBJ2-1; 9 nucleotides agree with TRBD2. Germline lookup yields CDR1 MGHRA and CDR2 YSYEKL. Trimming took 2 bases from V and 13 from J; bases not matched to a gene: 9. The CDR3 loop spans 14 amino acids. The CDR3 protein is CASSQLAGRPTQFF. The CDR3 DNA is TGCGCCAGCAGCCAACTAGCGGGAAGACCAACCCAGTTCTTC.